Below are 22 T cell receptor beta chains sequenced from a single sample in a study of T cell responses to AZD1222 COVID-19 vaccine (dated by TCRdb to the early 2020s). The time point tag for this specimen amounts to: about 28 days (+/-7) after the second vaccine dose. The library was obtained by the immunoSEQ multiplex PCR assay. TCRdb carries this immuneACCESS record with in-frame sequences only. Its versions omit some clonotypes, under half of them owing to an unresolved V gene in the studies checked, with the rest unexplained. Present in this sample are about 110,000 clones, around 87% of which were seen just once. The ten largest account for around 4% of the sample. Sequencing used peripheral blood, obtained 28 days after the second AZD1222 dose. The receptors here all came from an adult who received the AZD1222 COVID-19 vaccine.

The V call is TRBV9, the J call TRBJ2-5; no clear D. Germline V gene data show CDR1 as SGDLS and CDR2 as YYNGEE. The CDR3 totals 14 residues. V gave up 1 base and J gave up 0 bases, with 7 bases separating them. CDR3 DNA sequence: TGTGCCAGCAGCGTAAGTCCGTACCAAGAGACCCAGTACTTC. It specifies CASSVSPYQETQYF.

This clone was seen only a few times. The chain has TRBV30 and TRBJ1-3; D is ambiguous. Between the trimmed V and J ends, which lost 3 bases and 7 bases, there was a span of 10 bases. The CDR3 runs 12 residues. CDR1 is GTSNPN, CDR2 SVGIG, per germline (reference sequence). CDR3 residues: CAWSPSTNTIYF. In DNA form, the CDR3 reads TGTGCCTGGAGCCCCTCTACGAACACCATATATTTT.

The V gene is TRBV7-2, the J gene TRBJ1-2, with 11 bases aligning to TRBD1. Germline V gives CDR1 SGHTA, CDR2 FQGNSA. J was trimmed by 4 bases and V by 5 bases; bases with no gene match: 6. This CDR3 spans 15 amino acids. The CDR3 loop is CASSRDRGGLYGYTF. In DNA form, the CDR3 reads TGTGCCAGCAGCCGGGACAGGGGGGGGCTCTATGGCTACACCTTC.

This chain connects TRBV3-1 (or the pseudogene TRBV3-2) to TRBJ2-3, with D possibly being TRBD2 (6 bases). This CDR3 is built from 15 residues. V dropped 0 bases and J dropped 2 bases, with 9 bases sitting between them. From germline, CDR1 is LGHDT and CDR2 YNNKEL (reference sequence). The CDR3 DNA follows: TGTGCCAGCAGCCAAGATGGGGGGTTCACAGATACGCAGTATTTT. This translates into CASSQDGGFTDTQYF.

CDR3 protein: CASSGDGLTNYEQYF. Written as DNA, the CDR3 is TGTGCCAGCAGTGGCGACGGACTGACGAACTACGAGCAGTACTTC. The chain joins TRBV28 to TRBJ2-7; TRBD2 is a possible D gene (5 bases). Trimming removed 5 bases from V and 3 bases from J, with 17 bases in between. The germline gives CDR1 MDHEN, CDR2 SYDVKM. The CDR3 extends over 15 amino acids.

This rearrangement joins TRBV9 to TRBJ2-7; 9 nucleotides match TRBD2. V lost 7 bases, J lost 3 bases, and 5 bases stayed unmatched. In germline, CDR1 is SGDLS, CDR2 YYNGEE. The CDR3 sequence is 13 residues long. CDR3 loop: CASSAGGFYEQYF. The CDR3 nucleotides are TGTGCCAGCTCAGCGGGGGGCTTCTACGAGCAGTACTTC.

J is TRBJ2-7 and V is TRBV14; D not certain. From germline, CDR1 is SGHDN and CDR2 FVKESK. This CDR3 spans 11 amino acids. With 2 bases removed from V and 3 bases from J, the gap between germline ends came to 2 bases. CDR3 in amino acids: CASSQYYEQYF. The CDR3 DNA is TGTGCCAGCAGCCAATACTACGAGCAGTACTTC.

The rearrangement joins TRBV2 to TRBJ1-2; D possibly corresponds to TRBD1 (5 bases). The CDR3 spans 13 residues. Looked up from germline, CDR1 is SNHLY and CDR2 is FYNNEI. Trimming removed 6 bases at V and 7 bases at J, with 15 bases between. Written as DNA, the CDR3 is TGTGCCAGCAGGGGGGTTCTCAAGGGTGGCTACACCTTC. This codes for CASRGVLKGGYTF. The full variable domain, with the rest looked up from reference TRBV2 and TRBJ1-2, is EPEVTQTPSHQVTQMGQEVILRCVPISNHLYFYWYRQILGQKVEFLVSFYNNEISEKSEIFDDQFSVERPDGSNFTLKIRSTKLEDSAMYFCASRGVLKGGYTFGSGTRLTVV.

This clone came up a few times. The chain has TRBV19 and TRBJ2-1, with 7 bases that match TRBD2. CDR3 size: 15 residues. The V segment lost 2 bases and the J segment 5 bases; nucleotides outside the gene matches: 6. Germline loops: CDR1 LNHDA, CDR2 SQIVND (reference sequence). CDR3 loop: CASSISGRVHNEQFF. The CDR3 region has the DNA TGTGCCAGTAGTATATCGGGGAGGGTCCACAATGAGCAGTTCTTC.

V usage is TRBV27 and J usage is TRBJ1-5; D unclear. V shed 6 bases and J shed 8 bases, with 14 bases lying between them. The CDR3 is 13 residues long. CDR1 and CDR2 (germline): MNHEY, SMNVEV (reference sequence). The CDR3 DNA reads TGTGCCAGCAGGAAGAAAAGATCCGAGCCCCAGCATTTT. Translated, it gives CASRKKRSEPQHF.

This sequence joins TRBV7-3 and TRBJ2-1; 8 nucleotides line up with TRBD1. CDR1 is SGHTA and CDR2 is FQGTGA in the germline V gene. The CDR3 contains 15 residues. With 4 bases clipped from V and 7 bases from J, the junction kept 9 bases outside the gene matches. The CDR3 DNA follows: TGTGCCAGCAGCTCTCGACAGGGGCGGGTTAATGAGCAGTTCTTC. It yields the protein CASSSRQGRVNEQFF.

The V call is TRBV11-2, the J call TRBJ2-5, with D unresolved. In germline, CDR1 is SGHAT, CDR2 FQNNGV. V was pared by 0 bases and J by 3 bases, with 5 bases between. There are 13 residues in the CDR3. CDR3 region: CASSLDGEETQYF. CDR3 sequence (DNA): TGTGCCAGCAGCTTAGATGGGGAAGAGACCCAGTACTTC.

Ten or more counts support this clone. V and J are TRBV5-6 and TRBJ2-7; D is unresolved. Trimming removed 4 bases at V and 0 bases at J, with 17 bases between. The CDR3 runs 16 residues. CDR1 and CDR2 (germline): SGHDT, YYEEEE. CDR3 residues: CASSRSRSWASYEQYF. The CDR3 DNA reads as TGTGCCAGCAGCCGATCAAGGAGCTGGGCCTCCTACGAGCAGTACTTC.

The chain combines TRBV23-1 with TRBJ1-3; D call uncertain. TRBV23-1 is reported as an ORF; its role is uncertain. This CDR3 region has 15 residues. The V and J ends lost 11 bases and 0 bases respectively, with 17 bases between them. CDR3 in amino acids: CALWVVPSSGNTIYF. The CDR3 nucleotides read TGCGCCTTGTGGGTGGTGCCGAGCTCTGGAAACACCATATATTTT.

The chain couples TRBV19 to TRBJ2-3; D unclear. Germline loops: CDR1 LNHDA, CDR2 SQIVND (reference sequence). The CDR3 sequence is 13 residues long. The V and J ends lost 1 base and 3 bases respectively, with 5 bases between them. In DNA, the CDR3 is TGTGCCAGTAGTATAGCCAGAACAGATACGCAGTATTTT. It encodes CASSIARTDTQYF.

The chain uses TRBV30 and TRBJ1-6, with TRBD1 as a possible D gene (6 bases). Trimming took 2 bases from V and 7 from J, leaving 18 bases between them. From germline, CDR1 is GTSNPN and CDR2 SVGIG (reference sequence). The CDR3 contains 16 residues. DNA of the CDR3: TGTGCCTGGAGTCTTTTTTTAGGGGGTGGAAATTCACCCCTCCACTTT. Amino acids: CAWSLFLGGGNSPLHF.

The rearrangement links TRBV3-1 (or the pseudogene TRBV3-2) to TRBJ2-1, with D perhaps TRBD1 or TRBD2 (6 bases each). The germline V and J ends were trimmed by 0 bases and 6 bases, with 15 bases remaining between them. CDR3 length: 16 amino acids. From germline, CDR1 is LGHDT and CDR2 YNNKEL (reference sequence). The CDR3 DNA reads TGTGCCAGCAGCCAAGATGGAGGGGGGCGAGGCAATGAGCAGTTCTTC. It is translated as CASSQDGGGRGNEQFF.

The V gene is TRBV13, the J gene TRBJ1-3; TRBD1 matches at 7 bases. This CDR3 is 13 amino acids long. Germline trimming cut 7 bases from V and 3 bases from J; bases unmatched to any gene: 3. The germline gives CDR1 PRHDT, CDR2 FYEKMQ (reference sequence). The CDR3 bases are TGTGCCAGCAACAACAGGGGTGGAAACACCATATATTTT. This codes for CASNNRGGNTIYF. The whole variable domain, filled in from reference TRBV13 and TRBJ1-3, reads AAGVIQSPRHLIKEKRETATLKCYPIPRHDTVYWYQQGPGQDPQFLISFYEKMQSDKGSIPDRFSAQQFSDYHSELNMSSLELGDSALYFCASNNRGGNTIYFGEGSWLTVV.

The V call is TRBV15, the J call TRBJ2-5; TRBD2 matches at 10 bases. Germline values: CDR1 LNHNV, CDR2 YYDKDF (reference sequence). The CDR3 runs 18 residues. Germline trimming cut 0 bases from V and 5 bases from J; bases unmatched to any gene: 12. The CDR3 sequence: CATSRDSQRGGRPETQYF. Here the CDR3 DNA reads TGTGCCACCAGCAGAGATAGTCAGCGGGGGGGCCGCCCGGAGACCCAGTACTTC.

CDR3 DNA sequence: TGTGCCAGCCGAGGGGATGTCACCGGGGAGCTGTTTTTT. It yields the protein CASRGDVTGELFF. The chain recombines TRBV7-9 with TRBJ2-2; the D call may be TRBD1 or TRBD2 (5 bases each). Germline assignment: CDR1 SEHNR and CDR2 FQNEAQ (reference sequence). The CDR3 runs 13 residues. The V end lost 8 bases, the J end lost 4 bases, and 11 bases lay between the germline ends. The complete variable domain, with remaining parts taken from reference TRBV7-9 and TRBJ2-2, reads DTGVSQNPRHKITKRGQNVTFRCDPISEHNRLYWYRQTLGQGPEFLTYFQNEAQLEKSRLLSDRFSAERPKGSFSTLEIQRTEQGDSAMYLCASRGDVTGELFFGEGSRLTVL.

V and J are TRBV9 and TRBJ2-2, with D tentatively TRBD1 or TRBD2 (5 bases each). The CDR3 sequence is 13 residues long. Germline V gene sequence: CDR1 SGDLS, CDR2 YYNGEE. V lost 4 bases and J lost 7, with 11 bases in between. CDR3: CASSPGPDGELFF. The CDR3 DNA is TGTGCCAGCAGCCCGGGACCAGACGGGGAGCTGTTTTTT.

J is TRBJ1-2 and V is TRBV29-1; TRBD1 matches 7 bases. Germline V lookup: CDR1 SQVTM, CDR2 ANQGSEA. The CDR3 contains 11 residues. V lost 5 bases to trimming and J lost 8 bases; unmatched junction nucleotides: 5. The CDR3 here is CSVRQGGGYTF. The CDR3 DNA follows: TGCAGCGTTAGACAGGGCGGCGGCTACACCTTC.